These 24 T cell receptor beta chains were all obtained from the same sample, sequenced in a study of blood T cell repertoires in COVID-19. The data were produced by immunoSEQ multiplex PCR, yet TCRdb's version contains in-frame clones alone and is incomplete. The sample holds roughly 200,000 clones, about 86% seen once. Sequencing was done on a sample of peripheral blood. The origin of the receptors is a middle-aged man with active or convalescent COVID-19.

This rearrangement joins TRBV30 to TRBJ1-5; 12 nucleotides align to TRBD1. The V gene's germline CDR1 is GTSNPN and CDR2 SVGIG (reference sequence). This CDR3 region has 15 residues. V gave up 1 base and J gave up 8 bases; unmatched junction bases: 6. The chain's CDR3 is CAWSGGQGALEPQHF. The CDR3 DNA reads as TGTGCCTGGAGTGGGGGACAGGGGGCTTTGGAGCCCCAGCATTTT.

The rearrangement uses TRBV30 and TRBJ1-2; D possibly corresponds to TRBD1 (5 bases). The germline V gene encodes CDR1 GTSNPN and CDR2 SVGIG (reference sequence). The CDR3 has 14 amino acids. Trimming pared 4 bases from V and 4 bases from J, leaving 16 bases between. CDR3 sequence reads: CAWTLPRQIYGYTF. The CDR3 nucleotides are TGTGCCTGGACCCTCCCGCGACAGATCTATGGCTACACCTTC.

This chain joins TRBV6-6 and TRBJ2-2; 11 nucleotides align to TRBD2. There are 16 residues in the CDR3. The germline V gene encodes CDR1 MNHNY and CDR2 SVGAGI (reference sequence). Germline trimming cut 0 bases from V and 8 bases from J; bases unmatched to any gene: 5. The CDR3 DNA sequence: TGTGCCAGCAGTTACTCTATAGCGGGGGGGTCTGGGGAGCTGTTTTTT. This gives the protein CASSYSIAGGSGELFF.

This rearrangement joins TRBV6-2 or TRBV6-3 to TRBJ1-5; D remains unclear. This CDR3 comprises 11 residues. The germline gives CDR1 MNHEY, CDR2 SVGEGT. Trimming took 2 bases from V and 15 from J, leaving 11 bases between them. The CDR3 DNA reads as TGTGCCAGCAGTTACACCGGGATTCCGCATTTT. Protein product: CASSYTGIPHF.

CDR3 in amino acids: CSVADRAFEAFF. As DNA, the CDR3 is TGCAGCGTAGCGGACAGGGCCTTTGAAGCTTTCTTT. The gene calls are TRBV29-1 and TRBJ1-1, with 8 bases aligning to TRBD1. Trimming took 6 bases from V and 7 from J; bases not matched to a gene: 7. The length of the CDR3 is 12 residues. From germline, CDR1 is SQVTM and CDR2 ANQGSEA.

This clone has more than one count but fewer than ten. An end of the junction differs from the germline gene, which may be a read error. The rearrangement joins TRBV7-2 to TRBJ1-4; no clear D. Germline V gene sequence: CDR1 SGHTA, CDR2 FQGNSA. The CDR3 loop spans 14 amino acids. The CDR3 loop reads CASSLAGPLLDFAF. In nucleotides, the CDR3 is TGTGCCAGCAGCTTAGCCGGCCCGCTTTTAGACTTTGCCTTT.

The CDR3 nucleotides read TGTGCCAGCGGAGGGGAAGGGACCCAGTACTTC. As protein: CASGGEGTQYF. The chain uses TRBV19 and TRBJ2-5; D is perhaps TRBD2 (6 bases). The ends were cut back, 9 bases at V and 7 bases at J, with 12 bases in the middle. The CDR3 consists of 11 residues. The V gene's germline CDR1 is LNHDA and CDR2 SQIVND (reference sequence). Complete variable domain (other parts from reference TRBV19 and TRBJ2-5): DGGITQSPKYLFRKEGQNVTLSCEQNLNHDAMYWYRQDPGQGLRLIYYSQIVNDFQKGDIAEGYSVSREKKESFPLTVTSAQKNPTAFYLCASGGEGTQYFGPGTRLLVL.

The genes are TRBV7-9 and TRBJ1-2; the match to TRBD1 covers 7 bases. The CDR3 is made up of 15 amino acids. V lost 4 bases and J lost 3; bases outside the gene matches: 8. CDR1 is SEHNR, CDR2 FQNEAQ, per germline (reference sequence). The CDR3 region has the DNA TGTGCCAGCAGCTCCCCCCGGGACAGCTACTATGGCTACACCTTC. Translating gives CASSSPRDSYYGYTF.

This clone turned up a few times. The chain uses TRBV5-1 and TRBJ2-3; 10 bases agree with TRBD1. The CDR3 consists of 18 residues. Germline V gene sequence: CDR1 SGHRS, CDR2 YFSETQ. The J segment lost 4 bases and the V segment lost 3 bases, leaving 14 bases of the junction unmatched. The CDR3 DNA is TGCGCCAGCAGCTCCAATCTCCGGGACAGGGGACCCGCAGATACGCAGTATTTT. This sequence encodes CASSSNLRDRGPADTQYF. Together with reference TRBV5-1 and TRBJ2-3, the CDR3 gives the full variable domain: KAGVTQTPRYLIKTRGQQVTLSCSPISGHRSVSWYQQTPGQGLQFLFEYFSETQRNKGNFPGRFSGRQFSNSRSEMNVSTLELGDSALYLCASSSNLRDRGPADTQYFGPGTRLTVL.

The CDR3 protein is CASSSGLQNGYTF. CDR3 DNA: TGTGCCAGCAGTTCGGGACTCCAAAATGGCTACACCTTC. The chain joins TRBV28 to TRBJ1-2, with D possibly being TRBD1 (5 bases). CDR3 length: 13 amino acids. Trimming left V 4 bases short and J 6 bases short, with 12 bases between. Germline V gives CDR1 MDHEN, CDR2 SYDVKM.

V usage is TRBV6-2 or TRBV6-3 and J usage is TRBJ1-1; no reliable D call. The CDR3 covers 12 residues. The V gene lost 3 bases and the J gene lost 11 bases, with 13 bases spanning the gap. Per the germline V gene, CDR1 is MNHEY and CDR2 is SVGEGT. The CDR3, as DNA: TGTGCCAGCAGTTATCCGGCGGTGGCGGCTTTCTTT. Protein: CASSYPAVAAFF.

This chain links TRBV18 with TRBJ2-2, with D possibly being TRBD2 (6 bases). CDR1 KGHSH and CDR2 LQKENI come from the germline V gene. V lost 2 bases and J 0 bases, leaving 10 bases between the germline ends. The CDR3 covers 16 residues. The CDR3 region is CASSPAGISNTGELFF. In DNA, the CDR3 is TGTGCCAGCTCACCAGCGGGGATATCGAACACCGGGGAGCTGTTTTTT.

V and J are TRBV30 and TRBJ1-3; TRBD1 matches at 7 bases. This CDR3 comprises 13 residues. The germline V gene has CDR1 GTSNPN and CDR2 SVGIG (reference sequence). Trimming at V came to 3 bases and at J to 8 bases, leaving 7 bases not matched to a gene. CDR3 residues: CAWSGQAVDTIYF. The CDR3 DNA reads TGTGCCTGGAGCGGACAGGCGGTGGACACCATATATTTT.

This clone was recorded only once. The V gene is TRBV13, the J gene TRBJ2-7; 8 positions agree with TRBD1. Germline CDR1 and CDR2: PRHDT and FYEKMQ (reference sequence). The CDR3 runs 13 residues. The V gene end was trimmed by 5 bases and the J gene end by 3 bases; junction bases not matched to a gene: 3. The CDR3 DNA follows: TGTGCCAGCAGCCCAGGGGGCCTCTACGAGCAGTACTTC. Its translation: CASSPGGLYEQYF.

The J gene is TRBJ1-1, the V gene TRBV18, with TRBD1 identical over 8 bases. Trimming at V came to 5 bases and at J to 5 bases, leaving 7 bases not matched to a gene. Germline CDR1 reads KGHSH; CDR2 reads LQKENI. The CDR3 length is 14 residues. This CDR3 reads CASSARGLVTEAFF. CDR3 DNA sequence: TGTGCCAGCTCAGCCAGGGGGCTGGTGACTGAAGCTTTCTTT.

The chain has TRBV5-6 and TRBJ1-2; the match to TRBD1 covers 8 bases. The CDR3 sequence is 12 residues long. In germline, CDR1 is SGHDT, CDR2 YYEEEE. J gave up 8 bases and V 3 bases, and 3 bases lay outside the gene matches. CDR3 sequence: CASSSSGGGYTF. The DNA of the CDR3 is TGTGCCAGCAGCTCCTCAGGGGGCGGCTACACCTTC.

The chain carries TRBV12-3 or TRBV12-4 and TRBJ1-2; TRBD1 aligns across 9 bases. Germline trimming cut 5 bases from V and 8 bases from J; bases unmatched to any gene: 3. The CDR3 loop spans 12 amino acids. CDR3: CASSPTGGGYTF. The CDR3 DNA follows: TGTGCCAGCAGTCCGACAGGGGGAGGCTACACCTTC.

V usage is TRBV29-1 and J usage is TRBJ1-1, with D possibly TRBD1 on 6 matching bases. Germline V gene sequence: CDR1 SQVTM, CDR2 ANQGSEA. The CDR3 spans 13 residues. V was trimmed by 4 bases and J by 0 bases, leaving 9 bases between them. The CDR3, as DNA: TGCAGCGTTGGGACAGACCTGAACACTGAAGCTTTCTTT. Translated, it gives CSVGTDLNTEAFF.

The V call is TRBV5-1, the J call TRBJ2-3; maybe TRBD2 (5 bases). Trimming removed 7 bases from V and 8 bases from J, with 11 bases in between. Germline V gene sequence: CDR1 SGHRS, CDR2 YFSETQ. The CDR3 has 11 amino acids. The CDR3 loop reads CASRQEGTQYF. Written as DNA, the CDR3 is TGCGCCAGCCGGCAAGAGGGTACGCAGTATTTT.

V and J are TRBV21-1 and TRBJ1-5; TRBD1, the D gene given by the table, was not confirmed from the DNA. TRBV21-1 is termed a pseudogene. The CDR3 has 16 residues. The CDR3 coding sequence is TGTGCCAGCAGCAAAGGGGACAGGGTGGGCAATCAGCCCCAGCATTTT. It translates to CASSKGDRVGNQPQHF.

This chain links TRBV4-1 with TRBJ2-2, with 8 bases fitting TRBD1. This CDR3 is 14 amino acids long. With V trimmed by 0 bases and J by 13 bases, 7 bases remained unmatched. Germline CDR1 reads MGHRA; CDR2 reads YSYEKL. DNA for the CDR3: TGCGCCAGCAGCCAAGAAAGGACAGGGCCACGGCTGTTTTTT. The encoded protein is CASSQERTGPRLFF.

The rearrangement joins TRBV7-2 to TRBJ1-4, with a tentative D call TRBD1 (6 bases). V shed 3 bases and J shed 4 bases, with 9 bases lying between them. The CDR3 has 14 residues. Germline V gives CDR1 SGHTA, CDR2 FQGNSA. CDR3 DNA sequence: TGTGCCAGCAGCTTCTTCAGGGGTAATGAAAAACTGTTTTTT. This encodes CASSFFRGNEKLFF.

The rearrangement links TRBV30 to TRBJ1-2; a weak D match, TRBD1 (6 bases). V lost 2 bases to trimming and J lost 7 bases, with 14 bases between them. This CDR3 spans 13 amino acids. Germline V lookup: CDR1 GTSNPN, CDR2 SVGIG (reference sequence). CDR3 region: CAWSRDTYSGYTF. DNA of the CDR3: TGTGCCTGGAGTCGGGACACCTATTCTGGCTACACCTTC.

The V and J genes are TRBV27 and TRBJ2-3; 7 nucleotides align to TRBD2. Trimming removed 4 bases from V and 0 bases from J; junction bases left unmatched: 10. The germline V gene has CDR1 MNHEY and CDR2 SMNVEV (reference sequence). The CDR3 runs 17 residues. The CDR3 DNA follows: TGTGCCAGCAGTTCCAGGGCGGGAGCTCCTAGCACAGATACGCAGTATTTT. Translation: CASSSRAGAPSTDTQYF.